Sequencing of this T cell receptor beta chain was carried out in a study of blood T cell dynamics during melanoma immunotherapy. Across the study: Metastatic melanoma patients received first-line pembrolizumab or nivolumab plus ipilimumab.

Stated time point: week 3, after first cycle of checkpoint inhibitor. Sampling occurred pretreatment (T0) and at week 3 (W3), after cycle one of checkpoint blockade. TCRdb keeps only in-frame clones here, not all; method: immunoSEQ multiplex PCR. The data contain about 12,000 clones, 88% of them singletons. A remark on this clone: Compared with germline, one end of the junction differs, possibly owing to a read error.

Germline loops: CDR1 PRHDT, CDR2 FYEKMQ (reference sequence). The CDR3 runs to 14 residues. Sequenced here: blood, sampled from a patient treated with checkpoint blockade. The sequence was obtained from a human donor with melanoma. The rearrangement links TRBV13 to TRBJ1-2; D is perhaps TRBD1 (5 bases). CDR3 DNA sequence: TGTGCCAGCAGCTTAGCGGCAGGGAACTATGACTACACCTTC. Amino acid sequence: CASSLAAGNYDYTF.